The table lists the clone carrying this T cell receptor beta chain with a few counts. For the second PCR, which ran for roughly 7 to 11 cycles, a sample-barcoded 5' primer and a J-beta primer mix were used. TCRdb re-derived calls from the 5' RACE reads in MiXCR, one entry per CDR3 protein. The profile shows 1 million to 1.2 million distinct CDR3 sequences, less than 45% of them singletons. The study recruited healthy Caucasian donors from Russia who were aged about 6 to 90. The CDR3 spans 18 residues. Trimming at V came to 0 bases and at J to 2 bases, leaving 10 bases not matched to a gene. Germline CDR1 LGHDT, CDR2 YNNKEL (reference sequence). This entry belongs to a study of blood T cells in healthy people across ages.

The sequenced material came from blood. V and J are TRBV3-1 and TRBJ1-2; 9 bases match TRBD1. The source is a man in his late teens or twenties in good health. CDR3 sequence reads: CASSQDPIKTGGNYGYTF. The CDR3 DNA follows: TGTGCCAGCAGCCAAGATCCGATCAAGACAGGGGGGAACTATGGCTACACCTTC.